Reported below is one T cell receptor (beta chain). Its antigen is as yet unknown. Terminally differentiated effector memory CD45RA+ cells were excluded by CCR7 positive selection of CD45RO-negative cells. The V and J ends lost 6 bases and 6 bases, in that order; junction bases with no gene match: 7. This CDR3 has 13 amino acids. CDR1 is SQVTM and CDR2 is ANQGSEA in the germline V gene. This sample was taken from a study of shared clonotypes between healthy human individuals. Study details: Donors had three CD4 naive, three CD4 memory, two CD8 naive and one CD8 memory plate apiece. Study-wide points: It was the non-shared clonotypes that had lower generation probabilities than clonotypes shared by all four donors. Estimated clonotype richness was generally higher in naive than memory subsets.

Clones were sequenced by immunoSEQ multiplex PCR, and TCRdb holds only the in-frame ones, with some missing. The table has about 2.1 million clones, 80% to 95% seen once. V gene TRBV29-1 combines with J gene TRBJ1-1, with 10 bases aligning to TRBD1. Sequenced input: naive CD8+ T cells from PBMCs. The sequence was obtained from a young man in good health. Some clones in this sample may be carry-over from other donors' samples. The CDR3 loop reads CSVRTGGKAEAFF. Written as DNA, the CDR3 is TGCAGCGTGCGGACAGGGGGGAAGGCTGAAGCTTTCTTT.